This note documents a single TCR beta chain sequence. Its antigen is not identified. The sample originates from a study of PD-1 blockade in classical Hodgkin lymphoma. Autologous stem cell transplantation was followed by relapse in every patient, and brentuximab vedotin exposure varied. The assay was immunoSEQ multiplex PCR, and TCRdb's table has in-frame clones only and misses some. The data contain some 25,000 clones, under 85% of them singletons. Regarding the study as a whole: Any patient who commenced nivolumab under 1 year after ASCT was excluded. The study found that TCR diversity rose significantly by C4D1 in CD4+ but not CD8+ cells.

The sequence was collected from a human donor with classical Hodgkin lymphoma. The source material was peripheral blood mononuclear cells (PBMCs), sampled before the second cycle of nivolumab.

This chain's CDR3 is CASSLSGGETQYF. The CDR3 DNA reads as TGTGCCAGCAGCTTATCGGGGGGGGAGACCCAGTACTTC. The chain links TRBV7-2 to TRBJ2-5, with 8 bases aligning to TRBD2. The germline V gene has CDR1 SGHTA and CDR2 FQGNSA. The CDR3 is 13 amino acids. The V segment lost 2 bases and the J segment 5 bases; nucleotides outside the gene matches: 1.